The 31 T cell receptor beta chains below were found in one sample sequenced in a study of Graves' ophthalmopathy and Graves' hyperthyroidism. Amplification of TCR beta CDR3 regions used RNA transcripts. The first round was an RT-PCR with HTBI primers, and the second round was a multiplex PCR. TCRdb called the multiplex PCR reads again in MiXCR, with one record for every CDR3 protein. The sample carries about 620,000 distinct CDR3 sequences, 20% to 25% recorded once. Source material: peripheral blood. These receptors were collected from a woman in her late teens or twenties with stable Graves' hyperthyroidism. Some clones in this sample may be carry-over from other donors' samples.

CDR3 region: CASSLGGTQNIQYF. The CDR3 DNA is TGCGCCAGCAGCTTGGGAGGGACCCAAAACATTCAGTACTTC. The V gene is TRBV5-1, the J gene TRBJ2-4; D is possibly TRBD1 or TRBD2 (5 bases each). Trimming shortened V by 0 bases and J by 5 bases, and 9 bases separated the two germline ends. The germline V gene has CDR1 SGHRS and CDR2 YFSETQ. This CDR3 has 14 residues.

This clonotype was observed many times. The CDR3 region has the DNA TGCGCCAGCAGCCAAGTCAGGGACCCCGGTTTTGATGGCTACACCTTC. It yields the protein CASSQVRDPGFDGYTF. The chain couples TRBV4-1 to TRBJ1-2, with D maybe TRBD1 (5 bases). Germline V gene data show CDR1 as MGHRA and CDR2 as YSYEKL. CDR3 length equals 16 residues. V shed 1 base and J shed 6 bases, with 18 bases lying between them.

The V call is TRBV7-3, the J call TRBJ2-7; D gene unclear. The CDR3 contains 13 residues. Trimming shortened V by 4 bases and J by 6 bases, and 13 bases separated the two germline ends. Germline CDR1 is SGHTA and CDR2 is FQGTGA. CDR3 sequence reads: CASSSGPDSEQYF. The CDR3 nucleotides are TGTGCCAGCAGCTCCGGGCCCGACTCCGAGCAGTACTTC.

This clonotype has ten or more counts. This chain uses TRBV29-1 with TRBJ2-7; D is undetermined. V was trimmed by 1 base and J by 1 base, leaving 11 bases between them. The CDR3 is made up of 14 amino acids. Germline CDR1 SQVTM, CDR2 ANQGSEA. The CDR3 spells CSVEVSQVSYEQYF. In DNA, the CDR3 is TGCAGCGTTGAAGTCAGCCAGGTGTCCTACGAGCAGTACTTC.

This clonotype was recorded many times. The rearrangement links TRBV7-8 to TRBJ2-7; either TRBD1 or TRBD2 may supply D (5 bases each). Germline CDR1 is SGHVS and CDR2 is FQNEAQ. CDR3 size: 15 residues. The V and J ends lost 5 bases and 7 bases respectively, with 21 bases between them. The CDR3 sequence is CASSPRGSHPREQYF. As DNA, the CDR3 is TGTGCCAGCAGCCCCCGGGGCAGCCACCCTCGTGAGCAGTACTTC. Combining the CDR3 with reference TRBV7-8 and TRBJ2-7 gives the whole variable domain GAGVSQSPRYKVAKRGQDVALRCDPISGHVSLFWYQQALGQGPEFLTYFQNEAQLDKSGLPSDRFFAERPEGSVSTLKIQRTQQEDSAVYLCASSPRGSHPREQYFGPGTRLTVT.

This clonotype was seen a handful of times. The chain carries TRBV12-3 or TRBV12-4 and TRBJ1-5; D call uncertain. V dropped 0 bases and J dropped 6 bases, with 18 bases sitting between them. The CDR3 contains 17 residues. The CDR3 nucleotides are TGTGCCAGCAGTTTAGCGGTTTCGGGGAGCGTCGGTCAGCCCCAGCATTTT. As protein: CASSLAVSGSVGQPQHF.

This clonotype has a count of ten or more. The chain uses TRBV12-3 or TRBV12-4 and TRBJ2-7; the match to TRBD2 covers 8 bases. The J segment lost 0 bases and the V segment lost 1 base, leaving 8 bases of the junction unmatched. This CDR3 is 17 amino acids long. The CDR3 region is CASSLVGGGGSSYEQYF. As DNA, the CDR3 is TGTGCCAGCAGTTTAGTTGGTGGCGGGGGGTCCTCCTACGAGCAGTACTTC.

CDR3 in amino acids: CASSLAGQGGEQYF. In nucleotides, the CDR3 is TGTGCCAGCAGCTTAGCGGGGCAGGGTGGCGAGCAGTACTTC. This rearrangement joins TRBV7-8 to TRBJ2-7; D perhaps matches TRBD1 (5 bases). V lost 0 bases and J 6 bases, leaving 12 bases between the germline ends. Germline loops: CDR1 SGHVS, CDR2 FQNEAQ. This CDR3 comprises 14 residues. The full variable domain, its missing parts supplied by reference TRBV7-8 and TRBJ2-7, is GAGVSQSPRYKVAKRGQDVALRCDPISGHVSLFWYQQALGQGPEFLTYFQNEAQLDKSGLPSDRFFAERPEGSVSTLKIQRTQQEDSAVYLCASSLAGQGGEQYFGPGTRLTVT.

This clonotype was seen ten or more times. The chain has TRBV2 and TRBJ2-3; D might be TRBD2 (6 bases). The CDR3 loop spans 13 amino acids. Germline lookup yields CDR1 SNHLY and CDR2 FYNNEI. Trimming pared 8 bases from V and 1 base from J, leaving 10 bases between. The DNA for the CDR3 is TGTGCCAGCGAGTTAGCGGGCACAGATACGCAGTATTTT. Residues: CASELAGTDTQYF. Full variable domain (outside the CDR3, taken from reference TRBV2 and TRBJ2-3): EPEVTQTPSHQVTQMGQEVILRCVPISNHLYFYWYRQILGQKVEFLVSFYNNEISEKSEIFDDQFSVERPDGSNFTLKIRSTKLEDSAMYFCASELAGTDTQYFGPGTRLTVL.

In its sample, this clonotype was seen many times. The chain recombines TRBV29-1 with TRBJ2-5; 8 nucleotides agree with TRBD1. The germline gives CDR1 SQVTM, CDR2 ANQGSEA. The ends lost 4 bases at V and 1 base at J; junction bases unmatched: 8. The CDR3 covers 15 residues. CDR3: CSVGARGPSQETQYF. CDR3 bases: TGCAGCGTTGGTGCCAGGGGGCCCTCCCAAGAGACCCAGTACTTC.

The sample holds many counts of this clonotype. This chain uses TRBV11-2 with TRBJ1-2; D is unresolved. The CDR3 has 15 amino acids. Between the trimmed V and J ends, which lost 4 bases and 4 bases, there was a span of 16 bases. Germline loops: CDR1 SGHAT, CDR2 FQNNGV. The CDR3 DNA is TGTGCCAGCAGCTCACTCGGTCCGAGGATCTATGGCTACACCTTC. This codes for CASSSLGPRIYGYTF.

This clonotype turned up a few times. The chain combines TRBV6-1 with TRBJ2-2; 7 nucleotides match TRBD1. The CDR3 contains 16 residues. The J segment lost 4 bases and the V segment lost 7 bases, leaving 12 bases of the junction unmatched. Germline V gene lookup returns CDR1 MNHNS and CDR2 SASEGT. The CDR3 nucleotides are TGTGCCAGCACCCCCCTTGGAAGGGGGCGCACCGGGGAGCTGTTTTTT. It codes for CASTPLGRGRTGELFF.

As regards this clonotype: A read error may be the cause here, since a much bigger clone is one base away. The chain has TRBV10-2 and TRBJ2-5; 10 nucleotides match TRBD2. From germline, CDR1 is WSHSY and CDR2 SAAADI. The CDR3 sequence is 14 residues long. The DNA for the CDR3 is TGCGCCAGGCCTAGCGGGGGCCCTCAAGTGACCCAGTACTTC. Protein: CARPSGGPQVTQYF.

The J gene is TRBJ1-2, the V gene TRBV10-3; 8 bases line up with TRBD1. The CDR3 totals 12 residues. CDR1 and CDR2 from the germline V gene are ENHRY and SYGVKD. V lost 9 bases, J lost 2 bases, and 2 bases stayed unmatched. In DNA form, the CDR3 reads TGTGCCATGGGGACAGGCAACTATGGCTACACCTTC. This encodes CAMGTGNYGYTF.

This clonotype was counted many times. The chain recombines TRBV28 with TRBJ1-5; D may be TRBD1 (6 bases). From germline, CDR1 is MDHEN and CDR2 SYDVKM. V shed 5 bases and J shed 1 base, with 12 bases lying between them. The CDR3 runs to 15 residues. The CDR3 nucleotides read TGTGCCAGCAGTCCAACAGGGTCGAGCAATCAGCCCCAGCATTTT. It specifies CASSPTGSSNQPQHF.

This chain connects TRBV6-2 or TRBV6-3 to TRBJ1-1; TRBD1 matches at 7 bases. With 2 bases clipped from V and 0 bases from J, the junction kept 6 bases outside the gene matches. The CDR3 contains 16 residues. The V gene's germline CDR1 is MNHEY and CDR2 SVGEGT. Here the CDR3 DNA reads TGTGCCAGCAGTTACGAAGGAGGGACAGTGAACACTGAAGCTTTCTTT. Protein: CASSYEGGTVNTEAFF.

This clonotype came up many times. A much larger clone lies one base from this, so it may be a read error. CDR3 bases: TGTGCCAGCAATGCCCTCTACGAGCAGTACTTC. This gives the protein CASNALYEQYF. The J gene is TRBJ2-7, the V gene TRBV6-2 or TRBV6-3, with unresolved D. V was pared by 7 bases and J by 3 bases, with 7 bases between. Germline-derived CDR1 and CDR2 are MNHEY and SVGEGT. The CDR3 is 11 residues long.

This clonotype was seen many times. The J gene is TRBJ2-5, the V gene TRBV7-9; D remains ambiguous. The CDR3 sequence is 19 residues long. Germline assignment: CDR1 SEHNR and CDR2 FQNEAQ (reference sequence). Between the trimmed V and J ends, which lost 0 bases and 1 base, there was a span of 21 bases. The CDR3 sequence: CASSLAYSITRHPQETQYF. Here the CDR3 DNA reads TGTGCCAGCAGCTTAGCCTATTCCATTACTCGACACCCCCAAGAGACCCAGTACTTC.

This clonotype has a handful of counts. The chain employs TRBV20-1 and TRBJ1-5; D is undetermined. Trimming took off 6 bases at V and 7 bases at J, with 13 bases between the two ends. CDR3 length: 12 amino acids. Germline V gene sequence: CDR1 DFQATT, CDR2 SNEGSKA (reference sequence). The CDR3 loop reads CSAALGWQPQHF. CDR3 bases: TGCAGTGCCGCCCTTGGTTGGCAGCCCCAGCATTTT.

The chain links TRBV12-3 or TRBV12-4 to TRBJ1-1, with D perhaps matching TRBD1 (6 bases). V was clipped by 6 bases and J by 7 bases, with 12 bases between them. The CDR3 runs 12 residues. The CDR3 DNA is TGTGCCAGCAGACCCGGACAGATTGAAGCTTTCTTT. This sequence encodes CASRPGQIEAFF.

Concerning this clonotype itself: A read error is possible here, since a much larger clone lies one base away. This chain uses TRBV6-1 with TRBJ1-1; D unresolved. This CDR3 is 15 amino acids long. The V end lost 3 bases, the J end lost 5 bases, and 16 bases lay between the germline ends. In germline, CDR1 is MNHNS, CDR2 SASEGT. The CDR3 loop is CASSDLGVGSTEAFF. The CDR3 nucleotides read TGTGCCAGCAGTGACCTTGGCGTAGGTTCGACTGAAGCTTTCTTT.

The V gene is TRBV3-1, the J gene TRBJ2-7, with 13 bases that match TRBD2. This CDR3 region has 16 residues. The V gene's germline CDR1 is LGHDT and CDR2 YNNKEL (reference sequence). V shed 1 base, J shed 0 bases, and the junction held 0 bases outside the gene matches. DNA for the CDR3: TGTGCCAGCAGCCAAGGACTAGCGGGAGGCTCCTACGAGCAGTACTTC. Protein product: CASSQGLAGGSYEQYF.

Many counts were recorded for this clonotype. This chain uses TRBV18 with TRBJ2-5; D is uncertain. Trimming removed 6 bases at V and 4 bases at J, with 15 bases between. The CDR3 length is 14 residues. Germline loops: CDR1 KGHSH, CDR2 LQKENI. The CDR3 reads CASSMREVTETQYF. CDR3 coding DNA: TGTGCCAGCTCTATGCGAGAGGTGACAGAGACCCAGTACTTC.

This clonotype appeared many times. The chain recombines TRBV2 with TRBJ1-6, with D unresolved. V lost 6 bases, J lost 8 bases, and 8 bases lay in between. The CDR3 runs 12 residues. Germline assignment: CDR1 SNHLY and CDR2 FYNNEI. This chain's CDR3 is CASSLHYSPLHF. The CDR3 region has the DNA TGTGCCAGCAGCCTACACTATTCACCCCTCCACTTT.

This clonotype was recorded at least ten times. The chain has TRBV10-3 and TRBJ2-7, with 8 bases lining up with TRBD1. The CDR3 consists of 14 residues. Germline CDR1 reads ENHRY; CDR2 reads SYGVKD. Trimming at V came to 6 bases and at J to 5 bases, leaving 9 bases not matched to a gene. CDR3 protein: CAIREEQGEDEQYF. The CDR3 DNA reads as TGTGCCATCAGGGAGGAACAGGGGGAGGACGAGCAGTACTTC.

Many counts were recorded for this clonotype. This chain joins TRBV12-3 or TRBV12-4 and TRBJ1-5; 9 positions match TRBD1. The CDR3 extends over 17 amino acids. V was clipped by 2 bases and J by 2 bases; unmatched bases: 7. The chain's CDR3 is CASSLYRGRMGNQPQHF. The DNA for the CDR3 is TGTGCCAGCAGTTTATACAGGGGGCGCATGGGCAATCAGCCCCAGCATTTT.

Ten or more counts support this clonotype. The chain recombines TRBV6-2 or TRBV6-3 with TRBJ2-4, with TRBD1 matching 7 bases. The CDR3 has 15 residues. V lost 6 bases, J lost 2 bases, and 7 bases stayed unmatched. CDR1 MNHEY and CDR2 SVGEGT come from the germline V gene. For the CDR3, the DNA is TGTGCCAGCAGAGCCGGACAGGAGACCAAAAACATTCAGTACTTC. Translation gives CASRAGQETKNIQYF.

There are many counts of this clonotype. V usage is TRBV12-3 or TRBV12-4 and J usage is TRBJ1-2; TRBD1 agrees at 10 bases. V lost 6 bases and J lost 2; bases outside the gene matches: 3. The CDR3 is 14 residues long. The CDR3 coding sequence is TGTGCCAGCAGGGGGACAGGGGAGAACTATGGCTACACCTTC. It yields the protein CASRGTGENYGYTF.

This clonotype appeared many times. The rearrangement uses TRBV2 and TRBJ1-2; 7 positions match TRBD1. This CDR3 contains 15 residues. Per the germline V gene, CDR1 is SNHLY and CDR2 is FYNNEI. V shed 6 bases, J shed 0 bases, and the junction held 7 bases outside the gene matches. CDR3 bases: TGTGCCAGCAGGCTGGGACAGACCGCTAACTATGGCTACACCTTC. As protein: CASRLGQTANYGYTF.

This clonotype was seen at least ten times. The chain has TRBV6-1 and TRBJ2-7, with TRBD2 identical over 8 bases. The CDR3 is made up of 14 amino acids. The ends lost 8 bases at V and 4 bases at J; junction bases unmatched: 10. The germline CDR1 and CDR2 sequences are MNHNS and SASEGT. CDR3 nucleotides: TGTGCCAGCCGGTGGAAGCGGGAGATTTACGAGCAGTACTTC. Its translation is CASRWKREIYEQYF.

CDR3 in DNA: TGTGCCAGTAGTATCCGGGGTCGGAGTGAGACCCAGTACTTC. Translating gives CASSIRGRSETQYF. The gene calls are TRBV19 and TRBJ2-5, with a possible D match to TRBD2 (5 bases). V dropped 3 bases and J dropped 5 bases, with 13 bases sitting between them. Germline V gives CDR1 LNHDA, CDR2 SQIVND (reference sequence). The CDR3 contains 14 residues.